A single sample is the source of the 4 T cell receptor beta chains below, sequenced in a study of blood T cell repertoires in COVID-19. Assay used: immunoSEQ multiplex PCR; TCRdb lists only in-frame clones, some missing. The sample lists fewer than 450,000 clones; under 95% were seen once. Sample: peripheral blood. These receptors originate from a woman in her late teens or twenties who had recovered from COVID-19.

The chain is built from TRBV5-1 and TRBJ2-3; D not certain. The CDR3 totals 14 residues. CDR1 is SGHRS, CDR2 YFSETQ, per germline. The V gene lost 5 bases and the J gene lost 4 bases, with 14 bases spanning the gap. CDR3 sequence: CASSNTGVADTQYF. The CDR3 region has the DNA TGCGCCAGCAGTAACACGGGTGTAGCAGATACGCAGTATTTT.

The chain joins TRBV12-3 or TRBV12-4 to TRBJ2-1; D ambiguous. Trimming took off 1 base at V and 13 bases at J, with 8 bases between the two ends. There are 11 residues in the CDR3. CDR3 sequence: CASSLGATQFF. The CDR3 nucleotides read TGTGCCAGCAGTTTAGGGGCAACACAGTTCTTC.

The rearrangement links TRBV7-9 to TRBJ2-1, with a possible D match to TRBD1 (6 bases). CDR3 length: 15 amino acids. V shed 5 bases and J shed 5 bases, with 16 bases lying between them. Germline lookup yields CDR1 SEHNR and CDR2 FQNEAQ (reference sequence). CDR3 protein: CASSDTRAGDNEQFF. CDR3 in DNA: TGTGCCAGCAGCGATACCAGGGCAGGGGACAATGAGCAGTTCTTC.

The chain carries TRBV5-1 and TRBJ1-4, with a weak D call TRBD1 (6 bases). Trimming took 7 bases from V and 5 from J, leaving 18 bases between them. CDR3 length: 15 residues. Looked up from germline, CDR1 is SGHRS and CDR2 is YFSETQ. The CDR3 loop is CASGLLGGRNEKLFF. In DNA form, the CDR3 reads TGCGCCAGCGGGCTCCTTGGGGGCAGGAATGAAAAACTGTTTTTT.